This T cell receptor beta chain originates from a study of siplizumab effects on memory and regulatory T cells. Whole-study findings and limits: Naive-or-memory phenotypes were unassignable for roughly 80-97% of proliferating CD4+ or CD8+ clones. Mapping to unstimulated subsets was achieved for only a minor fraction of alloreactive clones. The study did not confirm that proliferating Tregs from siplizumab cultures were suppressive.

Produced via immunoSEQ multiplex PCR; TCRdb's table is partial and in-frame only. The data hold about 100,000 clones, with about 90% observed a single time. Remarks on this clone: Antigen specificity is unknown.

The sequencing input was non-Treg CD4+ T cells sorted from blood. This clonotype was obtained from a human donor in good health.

The CDR3 region is CASSLDLSGQETQYF. CDR3 sequence (DNA): TGTGCCAGCAGCTTGGATCTTAGCGGCCAAGAGACCCAGTACTTC. V gene TRBV5-4 combines with J gene TRBJ2-5; a weak D match, TRBD2 (6 bases). Trimming pared 0 bases from V and 1 base from J, leaving 10 bases between. The CDR3 contains 15 residues. Germline V gene sequence: CDR1 SGHNT, CDR2 YYREEE (reference sequence).